The clone carrying this T cell receptor beta chain appeared a few times. The record originates from a study of control samples from healthy donors and cancer patients. Per germline, CDR1 SGHRS and CDR2 YFSETQ. V dropped 2 bases and J dropped 1 base, with 12 bases sitting between them. The CDR3 is 15 residues long. The data were produced by immunoSEQ multiplex PCR, yet TCRdb's version contains in-frame clones alone and is incomplete. The data show 110,000 to 150,000 clones, with 85% to 95% seen just once and 14% held by the top ten. V is TRBV5-1 and J is TRBJ2-5; possibly TRBD1 for D (7 bases). The TCR originated in a man in his 60s with colorectal cancer. The sequenced sample was PBMCs. CDR3 sequence reads: CASSFDRDFQETQYF. Here the CDR3 DNA reads TGCGCCAGCAGCTTTGACAGGGACTTCCAAGAGACCCAGTACTTC.